The sequence of this T cell receptor beta chain was determined in a study of Ad26.COV2.S vaccination and SARS-CoV-2 variants. Profiling relied on immunoSEQ multiplex PCR, and the TCRdb table lists in-frame clones only, not all of them. The sample lists 250,000 or so clones, around 90% occurring once. On this clone itself: Antigen specificity is unknown.

Findings of the study overall: With respect to non-spike TCR breadth, vaccine and placebo recipients were similar.

Treatment given: 15 to 20 received Ad26.COV2.S at low or high dose, single or two shots; roughly five received placebo; per-sample allocation not given. The samples date from day 63 after the first vaccine or placebo injection. This material consisted of peripheral blood, taken in a trial of Ad26.COV2.S vaccine versus placebo. The receptor was derived from a person aged 18 to 65 who received the Ad26.COV2.S COVID-19 vaccine or a placebo.

The CDR3 reads CASSDRFGNEQFF. The CDR3 bases are TGTGCCAGTAGCGACAGGTTCGGCAATGAGCAGTTCTTC. This chain joins TRBV19 and TRBJ2-1, with D possibly TRBD1 on 6 matching bases. The germline gives CDR1 LNHDA, CDR2 SQIVND (reference sequence). V lost 6 bases to trimming and J lost 6 bases, with 12 bases between them. The CDR3 consists of 13 residues.